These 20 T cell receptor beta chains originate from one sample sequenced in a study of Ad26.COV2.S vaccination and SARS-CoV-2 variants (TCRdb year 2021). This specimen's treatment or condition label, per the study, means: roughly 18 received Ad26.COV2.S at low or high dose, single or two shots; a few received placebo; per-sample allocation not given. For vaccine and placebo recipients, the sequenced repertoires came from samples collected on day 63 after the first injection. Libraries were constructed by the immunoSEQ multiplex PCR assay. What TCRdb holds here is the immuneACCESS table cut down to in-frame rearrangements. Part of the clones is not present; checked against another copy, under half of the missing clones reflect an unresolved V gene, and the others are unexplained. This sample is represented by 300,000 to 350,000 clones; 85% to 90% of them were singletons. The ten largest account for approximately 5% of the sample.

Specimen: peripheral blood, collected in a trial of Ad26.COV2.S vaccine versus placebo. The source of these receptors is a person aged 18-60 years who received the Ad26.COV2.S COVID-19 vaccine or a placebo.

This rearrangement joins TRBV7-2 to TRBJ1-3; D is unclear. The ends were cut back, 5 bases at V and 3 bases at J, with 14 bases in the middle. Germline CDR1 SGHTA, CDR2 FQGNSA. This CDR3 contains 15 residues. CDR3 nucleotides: TGTGCCAGCAGCCCCCCCGGCGTAGGTGGAAACACCATATATTTT. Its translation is CASSPPGVGGNTIYF.

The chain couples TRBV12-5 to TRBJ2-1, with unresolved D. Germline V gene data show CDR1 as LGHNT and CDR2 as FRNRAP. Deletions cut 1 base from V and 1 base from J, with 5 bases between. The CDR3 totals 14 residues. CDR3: CASGLGGSYNEQFF. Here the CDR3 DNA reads TGTGCTAGTGGTTTGGGCGGATCCTACAATGAGCAGTTCTTC.

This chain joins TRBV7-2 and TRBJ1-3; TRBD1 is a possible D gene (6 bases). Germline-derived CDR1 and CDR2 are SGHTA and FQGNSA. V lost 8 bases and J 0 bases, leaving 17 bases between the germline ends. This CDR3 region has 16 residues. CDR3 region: CASSPGVGRSGNTIYF. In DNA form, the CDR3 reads TGTGCCAGCTCTCCAGGGGTCGGCCGCTCTGGAAACACCATATATTTT.

The CDR3 bases are TGTGCCACCAGTGTTGGCGGGAGCTCCTACAATGAGCAGTTCTTC. This translates into CATSVGGSSYNEQFF. The genes are TRBV24-1 and TRBJ2-1; 7 bases match TRBD2. The trim removed 5 bases at V and 0 bases at J, leaving 3 bases unmatched. Germline V CDR1 and CDR2: KGHDR, SFDVKD. The CDR3 has 15 amino acids.

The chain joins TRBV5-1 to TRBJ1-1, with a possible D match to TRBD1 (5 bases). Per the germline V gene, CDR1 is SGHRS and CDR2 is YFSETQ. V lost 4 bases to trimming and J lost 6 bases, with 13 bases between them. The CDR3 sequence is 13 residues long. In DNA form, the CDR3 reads TGCGCCAGCAGCCCCCCTAGGGGACCTGAAGCTTTCTTT. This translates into CASSPPRGPEAFF.

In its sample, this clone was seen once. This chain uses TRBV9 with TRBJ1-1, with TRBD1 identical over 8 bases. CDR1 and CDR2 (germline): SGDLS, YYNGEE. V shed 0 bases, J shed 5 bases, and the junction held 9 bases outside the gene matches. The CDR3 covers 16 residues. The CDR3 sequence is CASSVGQDREGTEAFF. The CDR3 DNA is TGTGCCAGCAGCGTAGGGCAGGACAGGGAAGGTACTGAAGCTTTCTTT.

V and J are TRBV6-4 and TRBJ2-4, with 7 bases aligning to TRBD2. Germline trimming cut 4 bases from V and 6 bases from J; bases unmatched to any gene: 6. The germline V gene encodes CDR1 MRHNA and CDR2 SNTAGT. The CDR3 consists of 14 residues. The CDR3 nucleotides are TGTGCCAGCAGTGCAAGCGGGGACTTAAACATTCAGTACTTC. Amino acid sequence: CASSASGDLNIQYF.

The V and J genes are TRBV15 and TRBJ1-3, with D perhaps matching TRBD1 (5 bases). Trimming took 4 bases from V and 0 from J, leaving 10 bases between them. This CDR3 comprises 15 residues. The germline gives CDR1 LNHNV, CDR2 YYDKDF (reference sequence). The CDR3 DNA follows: TGTGCCACCAGCAATCAGGGAACCTCTGGAAACACCATATATTTT. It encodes CATSNQGTSGNTIYF.

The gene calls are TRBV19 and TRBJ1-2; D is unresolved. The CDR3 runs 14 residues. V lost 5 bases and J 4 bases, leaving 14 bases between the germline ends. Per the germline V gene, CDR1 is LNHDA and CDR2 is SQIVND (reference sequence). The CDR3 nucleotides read TGTGCCAGTAGTCCCTCGTCCGGACCCTATGGCTACACCTTC. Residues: CASSPSSGPYGYTF.

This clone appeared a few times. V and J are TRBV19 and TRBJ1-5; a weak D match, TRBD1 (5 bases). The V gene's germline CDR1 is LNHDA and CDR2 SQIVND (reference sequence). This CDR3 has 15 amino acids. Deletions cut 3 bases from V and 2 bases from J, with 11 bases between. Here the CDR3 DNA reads TGTGCCAGTAGTATCCAGGGATTGGGCAATCAGCCCCAGCATTTT. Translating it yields CASSIQGLGNQPQHF.

The CDR3 is CASSNRDKINNEQFF. The CDR3 DNA reads as TGTGCCAGCAGCAACCGGGACAAGATAAACAATGAGCAGTTCTTC. The chain joins TRBV7-9 to TRBJ2-1; possible D gene TRBD1, 6 bases. The V end lost 5 bases, the J end lost 5 bases, and 16 bases lay between the germline ends. From germline, CDR1 is SEHNR and CDR2 FQNEAQ (reference sequence). CDR3 length: 15 amino acids.

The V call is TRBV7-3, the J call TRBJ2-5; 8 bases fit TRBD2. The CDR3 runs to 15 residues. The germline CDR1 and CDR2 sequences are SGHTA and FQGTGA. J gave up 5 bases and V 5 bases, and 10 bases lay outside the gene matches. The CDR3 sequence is CASSPGTSTSETQYF. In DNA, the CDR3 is TGTGCCAGCAGCCCCGGGACTAGTACATCGGAGACCCAGTACTTC.

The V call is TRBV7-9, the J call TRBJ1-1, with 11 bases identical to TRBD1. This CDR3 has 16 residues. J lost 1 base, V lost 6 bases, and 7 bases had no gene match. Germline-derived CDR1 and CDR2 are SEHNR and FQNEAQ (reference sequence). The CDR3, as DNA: TGTGCCAGCAGTCTTCCGGGACAGGGGGGGAACACTGAAGCTTTCTTT. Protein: CASSLPGQGGNTEAFF.

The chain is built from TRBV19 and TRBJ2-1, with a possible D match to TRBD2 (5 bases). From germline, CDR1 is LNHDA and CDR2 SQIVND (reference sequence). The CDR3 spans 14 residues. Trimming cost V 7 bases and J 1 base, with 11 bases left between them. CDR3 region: CASKRLGSYNEQFF. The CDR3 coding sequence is TGTGCCAGTAAGCGGTTGGGATCCTACAATGAGCAGTTCTTC.

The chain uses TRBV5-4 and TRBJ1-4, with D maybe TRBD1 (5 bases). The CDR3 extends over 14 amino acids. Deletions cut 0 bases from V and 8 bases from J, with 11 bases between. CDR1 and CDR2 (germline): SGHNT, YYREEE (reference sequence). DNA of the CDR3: TGTGCCAGCAGCTTGGGCAGGGAACCCGAAAAACTGTTTTTT. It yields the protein CASSLGREPEKLFF.

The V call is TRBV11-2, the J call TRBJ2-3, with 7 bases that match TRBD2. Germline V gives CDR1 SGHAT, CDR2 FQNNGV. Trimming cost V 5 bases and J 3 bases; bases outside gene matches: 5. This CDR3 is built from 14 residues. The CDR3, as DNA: TGTGCCAGCAGCGGGAGGGTTGGGACAGATACGCAGTATTTT. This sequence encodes CASSGRVGTDTQYF. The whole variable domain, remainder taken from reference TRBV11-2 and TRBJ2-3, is EAGVAQSPRYKIIEKRQSVAFWCNPISGHATLYWYQQILGQGPKLLIQFQNNGVVDDSQLPKDRFSAERLKGVDSTLKIQPAKLEDSAVYLCASSGRVGTDTQYFGPGTRLTVL.

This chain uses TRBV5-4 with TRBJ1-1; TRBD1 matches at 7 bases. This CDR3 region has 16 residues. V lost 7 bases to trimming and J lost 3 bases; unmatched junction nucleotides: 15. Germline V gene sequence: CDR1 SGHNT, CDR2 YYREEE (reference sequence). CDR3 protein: CASYRQGILGDTEAFF. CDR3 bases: TGTGCCAGCTACCGACAGGGAATACTTGGGGACACTGAAGCTTTCTTT.

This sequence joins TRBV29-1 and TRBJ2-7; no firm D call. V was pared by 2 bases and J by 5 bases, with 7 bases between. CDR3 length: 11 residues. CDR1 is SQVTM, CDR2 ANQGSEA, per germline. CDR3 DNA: TGCAGCGTTGAATTAGTCGACGAGCAGTACTTC. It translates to CSVELVDEQYF.

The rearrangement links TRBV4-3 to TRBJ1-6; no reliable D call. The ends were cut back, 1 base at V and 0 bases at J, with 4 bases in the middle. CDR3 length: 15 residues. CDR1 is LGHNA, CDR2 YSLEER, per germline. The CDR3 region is CASSQGFSYNSPLHF. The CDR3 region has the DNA TGCGCCAGCAGCCAAGGATTCTCCTATAATTCACCCCTCCACTTT.

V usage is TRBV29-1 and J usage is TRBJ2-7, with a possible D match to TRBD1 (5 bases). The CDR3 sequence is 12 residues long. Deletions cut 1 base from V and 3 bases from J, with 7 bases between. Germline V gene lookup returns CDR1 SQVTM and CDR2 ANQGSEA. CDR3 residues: CSVEGQLYEQYF. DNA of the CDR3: TGCAGCGTTGAAGGACAGCTCTACGAGCAGTACTTC.